Listed below are T cell receptor beta chains from one sample, sequenced in a study of cytomegalovirus exposure and HLA in healthy donors. Sequencing was performed with immunoSEQ multiplex PCR; in TCRdb, only in-frame clones are kept and a portion is missing. The sample lists around 100,000 clones, 70% occurring once. The material sequenced was PBMCs. The origin of the receptors is a man aged 35-49 years in good health and CMV-seropositive. CDR3s include the opening cysteine and the closing phenylalanine or tryptophan. D genes are given only for firm matches. Not every row has a clone size; where given, it reads once, few, many or a size class.

>TRBV7-7|-|TRBJ1-3|TRBD1
CASSLGTGEGNTIYF
TGTGCCAGCAGCCTCGGGACAGGGGAAGGAAACACCATATATTTT
>TRBV6-5|few|TRBJ2-7|TRBD1
CASSSGTGVYEQYF
TGTGCCAGCAGTTCCGGGACAGGCGTCTACGAGCAGTACTTC
>TRBV6-5|-|TRBJ2-2|TRBD2
CASRNPGGAGELFF
TGTGCCAGCAGAAACCCCGGGGGGGCCGGGGAGCTGTTTTTT
>TRBV5-1|-|TRBJ1-5|TRBD1
CASSLGGAGNQPQHF
TGCGCCAGCAGCTTAGGGGGCGCGGGCAATCAGCCCCAGCATTTT
>TRBV28|-|TRBJ1-5|-
CASSSGGGNQPQHF
TGTGCCAGCAGCTCGGGGGGTGGCAATCAGCCCCAGCATTTT
>TRBV13|-|TRBJ2-3|-
CASFHRELITDTQYF
TGTGCCAGCTTCCATAGGGAGCTGATCACAGATACGCAGTATTTT
>TRBV7-6|-|TRBJ2-1|TRBD1
CASSFTGGSYNEQFF
TGTGCCAGCAGCTTTACAGGGGGCTCCTACAATGAGCAGTTCTTC
>TRBV5-3|few|TRBJ1-2|TRBD1
CARSPTRDSTYGYTF
TGTGCCAGAAGCCCTACAAGGGACAGTACCTATGGCTACACCTTC
>TRBV28|-|TRBJ2-7|-
CASSPLEHEQYF
TGTGCCAGCAGCCCCTTAGAGCACGAGCAGTACTTC
>TRBV9|-|TRBJ2-1|TRBD2
CASSVVPSGGSEQFF
TGTGCCAGCAGCGTAGTCCCTAGCGGAGGGAGTGAGCAGTTCTTC
>TRBV30|-|TRBJ2-7|TRBD1
CACYPGQGAYEQYF
TGTGCCTGTTACCCGGGACAGGGGGCCTACGAGCAGTACTTC
>TRBV27|-|TRBJ1-5|-
CASHRAGQPQHF
TGTGCCTCTCACAGGGCTGGCCAGCCCCAGCATTTT
>TRBV27|few|TRBJ2-1|TRBD2
CASSLTSDYNEQFF
TGTGCCAGCAGTTTAACTAGCGATTACAATGAGCAGTTCTTC
>TRBV28|-|TRBJ1-5|TRBD1
CASSLIPTGVGDQPQHF
TGTGCCAGCAGTTTAATCCCTACAGGGGTCGGAGATCAGCCCCAGCATTTT
>TRBV7-2|-|TRBJ1-5|-
CASSLIEGPQPQHF
TGTGCCAGCAGCTTAATAGAGGGTCCCCAGCCCCAGCATTTT
>TRBV6-5|few|TRBJ2-7|TRBD2
CASSYVASGRREQYF
TGTGCCAGCAGTTATGTGGCGAGCGGGAGGCGAGAGCAGTACTTC
>TRBV21-1|once|TRBJ1-1|-
CASSKFGREGTEAFF
TGTGCCAGCAGCAAATTCGGCAGGGAAGGAACTGAAGCTTTCTTT
>TRBV7-9|-|TRBJ2-1|TRBD1
CASGQGGNEQFF
TGTGCCAGTGGACAGGGGGGGAATGAGCAGTTCTTC
>TRBV7-2|-|TRBJ1-1|-
CASSPSYNTEAFF
TGTGCCAGCAGCCCGAGCTATAACACTGAAGCTTTCTTT
>TRBV6-1|-|TRBJ1-1|-
CASRTGTKNTEAFF
TGTGCCAGCAGGACCGGGACAAAGAACACTGAAGCTTTCTTT
>TRBV10-3|-|TRBJ2-7|TRBD2
CAISEPTSGKGYEQYF
TGTGCCATCAGTGAGCCAACTAGCGGGAAGGGGTACGAGCAGTACTTC
>TRBV10-2|-|TRBJ2-5|TRBD1
CASLRDRVQETQYF
TGCGCCAGTCTGAGGGACAGGGTCCAAGAGACCCAGTACTTC
>TRBV6-1|-|TRBJ1-5|-
CASSGRGGNQPQHF
TGTGCCAGCAGTGGGCGCGGGGGCAATCAGCCCCAGCATTTT
>TRBV6-1|-|TRBJ2-5|-
CASSGTSTYTKETQYF
TGTGCCAGCAGTGGTACTAGCACCTATACCAAAGAGACCCAGTACTTC
>TRBV28|-|TRBJ2-2|-
CASSPSPGELFF
TGTGCCAGCAGTCCCTCCCCCGGGGAGCTGTTTTTT
>TRBV2|-|TRBJ2-2|TRBD1
CASTLTGSNTGELFF
TGTGCCAGCACCTTGACAGGGTCGAACACCGGGGAGCTGTTTTTT
>TRBV11-3|-|TRBJ2-5|TRBD1
CASSAGTDQETQYF
TGTGCCAGCAGCGCCGGGACAGATCAAGAGACCCAGTACTTC
>TRBV5-6|-|TRBJ2-3|TRBD2
CASSLPSGSTDTQYF
TGTGCCAGCAGCTTGCCTAGCGGTAGCACAGATACGCAGTATTTT
>TRBV4-2|-|TRBJ2-1|TRBD2
CASSQDGTGGYNEQFF
TGTGCCAGCAGCCAAGATGGAACGGGAGGGTACAATGAGCAGTTCTTC
>TRBV9|-|TRBJ2-3|-
CASSVEGGKWADTQYF
TGTGCCAGCAGCGTAGAAGGCGGGAAGTGGGCAGATACGCAGTATTTT
>TRBV7-2|-|TRBJ2-7|TRBD2
CASSLGLSYEQYF
TGTGCCAGCAGCTTGGGACTATCCTACGAGCAGTACTTC
>TRBV4-1|-|TRBJ2-2|-
CASSRGTENTGELFF
TGCGCCAGCAGCCGCGGGACCGAGAACACCGGGGAGCTGTTTTTT
>TRBV5-1|-|TRBJ1-1|-
CASSLDNEAFF
TGCGCCAGCAGCTTGGACAATGAAGCTTTCTTT
>TRBV19|-|TRBJ1-2|TRBD1
CASTIFRDRGYGYTF
TGTGCCAGTACCATTTTCCGGGACAGGGGGTATGGCTACACCTTC
>TRBV19|-|TRBJ2-2|TRBD2
CASTNLADNTGELFF
TGTGCCAGCACCAATCTAGCGGATAACACCGGGGAGCTGTTTTTT
>TRBV27|-|TRBJ2-1|TRBD2
CASSPQPSGRNYNEQFF
TGTGCCAGCAGCCCCCAACCGAGCGGGAGGAACTACAATGAGCAGTTCTTC
>TRBV6-1|-|TRBJ2-7|TRBD2
CASSDQGGGTSGSYEQYF
TGTGCCAGCAGTGACCAGGGGGGAGGGACTAGCGGTTCCTACGAGCAGTACTTC
>TRBV6-5|-|TRBJ1-1|TRBD1
CASRLTGGTEAFF
TGTGCCAGCAGACTGACAGGGGGCACTGAAGCTTTCTTT
>TRBV5-8|few|TRBJ1-2|-
CASLARGPYGYTF
TGTGCCAGCCTGGCCCGGGGTCCTTATGGCTACACCTTC
>TRBV4-1|-|TRBJ2-1|TRBD1
CASSPHPGQGVNEQFF
TGCGCCAGCAGCCCCCACCCGGGACAGGGGGTCAATGAGCAGTTCTTC
>TRBV7-2|-|TRBJ1-4|-
CASSRGGIGNNEKLFF
TGTGCCAGCAGCAGAGGGGGTATAGGTAATAATGAAAAACTGTTTTTT
>TRBV7-2|-|TRBJ2-3|TRBD2
CASSLERDTDTQYF
TGTGCCAGCAGCTTAGAGCGGGACACAGATACGCAGTATTTT
>TRBV29-1|once|TRBJ1-2|-
CSVEDLQGDYGYTF
TGCAGCGTTGAAGACTTACAGGGTGACTATGGCTACACCTTC
>TRBV7-9|-|TRBJ2-2|-
CASSYRDGGELFF
TGTGCCAGCAGCTACAGGGACGGCGGGGAGCTGTTTTTT
>TRBV19|-|TRBJ1-5|-
CASSIQGGQPQHF
TGTGCCAGTAGTATTCAGGGTGGGCAGCCCCAGCATTTT
>TRBV5-1|-|TRBJ2-3|-
CASSLALGGTDTQYF
TGCGCCAGCAGCTTGGCCTTGGGCGGCACAGATACGCAGTATTTT
>TRBV5-1|-|TRBJ2-2|-
CASSLAIAANTGELFF
TGCGCCAGCAGCTTGGCCATAGCGGCGAACACCGGGGAGCTGTTTTTT
>TRBV25-1|-|TRBJ2-7|TRBD1
CASSEYIDRGLNEQYF
TGTGCCAGCAGTGAATATATCGACAGGGGGCTAAACGAGCAGTACTTC
>TRBV7-8|-|TRBJ1-2|TRBD1
CASSSGQGDVLGGYTF
TGTGCCAGCAGCTCGGGACAGGGAGACGTCTTGGGAGGCTACACCTTC
>TRBV11-2|-|TRBJ1-4|-
CASSPLAATNEKLFF
TGTGCCAGCAGCCCGTTGGCAGCAACTAATGAAAAACTGTTTTTT
>TRBV4-1|-|TRBJ2-5|TRBD1
CASSQDWGQRQETQYF
TGCGCCAGCAGCCAAGATTGGGGACAGCGTCAAGAGACCCAGTACTTC
>TRBV18|few|TRBJ2-1|-
CASSPLIRDEQFF
TGTGCCAGCTCACCACTGATCCGGGATGAGCAGTTCTTC
>TRBV7-9|-|TRBJ2-5|TRBD2
CASSSGLAGVGELETQYF
TGTGCCAGCAGCTCGGGACTAGCGGGAGTGGGGGAATTAGAGACCCAGTACTTC
>TRBV7-7|-|TRBJ2-5|TRBD2
CASSSGLAGETQYF
TGTGCCAGCAGCTCGGGACTAGCGGGTGAGACCCAGTACTTC